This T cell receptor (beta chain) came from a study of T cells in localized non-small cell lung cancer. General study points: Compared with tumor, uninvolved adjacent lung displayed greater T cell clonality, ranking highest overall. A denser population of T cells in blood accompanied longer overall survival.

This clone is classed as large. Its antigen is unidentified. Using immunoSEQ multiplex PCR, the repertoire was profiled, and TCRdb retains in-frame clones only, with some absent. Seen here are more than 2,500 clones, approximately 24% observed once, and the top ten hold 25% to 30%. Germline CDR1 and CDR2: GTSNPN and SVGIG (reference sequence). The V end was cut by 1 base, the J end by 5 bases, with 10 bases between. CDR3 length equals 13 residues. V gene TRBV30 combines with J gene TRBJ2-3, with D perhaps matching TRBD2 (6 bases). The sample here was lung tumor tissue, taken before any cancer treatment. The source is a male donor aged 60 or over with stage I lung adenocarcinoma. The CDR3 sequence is CAWSAGVGDTQYF. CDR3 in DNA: TGTGCCTGGAGTGCGGGGGTGGGAGATACGCAGTATTTT.